A single sample gave rise to the 5 T cell receptor beta chains below, sequenced in a study of cytomegalovirus exposure and HLA in healthy donors. Libraries were prepared by immunoSEQ multiplex PCR; TCRdb keeps only in-frame clonotypes and omits some of them. In the table there are some 130,000 clones, about 80% of which are singletons. The sequenced sample was PBMCs. Receptors originate from a man aged 25 to 40 in good health and CMV-seropositive.

The genes are TRBV6-1 and TRBJ1-2; 7 nucleotides align to TRBD1. With 5 bases clipped from V and 0 bases from J, the junction kept 6 bases outside the gene matches. CDR1 is MNHNS and CDR2 is SASEGT in the germline V gene. CDR3 length: 15 residues. CDR3: CASSLQGLTNYGYTF. The CDR3 bases are TGTGCCAGCAGTTTACAGGGGCTGACTAACTATGGCTACACCTTC.

The chain employs TRBV9 and TRBJ2-3, with 7 bases aligning to TRBD2. The CDR3 is 16 residues long. The V and J ends lost 3 bases and 2 bases, in that order; junction bases with no gene match: 9. From germline, CDR1 is SGDLS and CDR2 YYNGEE. In nucleotides, the CDR3 is TGTGCCAGCAGCGCGGGATCTAGCGGCCTCACAGATACGCAGTATTTT. The encoded protein is CASSAGSSGLTDTQYF.

Only a few counts were recorded for this clone. V usage is TRBV29-1 and J usage is TRBJ1-1; 8 bases map to TRBD1. The CDR3 has 11 residues. V trimming: 4 bases; J trimming: 11 bases; junction bases outside the gene matches: 6. Germline V gives CDR1 SQVTM, CDR2 ANQGSEA. The CDR3: CSVGGTGRAFF. The CDR3 bases are TGCAGCGTTGGAGGGACAGGTAGGGCTTTCTTT.

J is TRBJ2-1 and V is TRBV5-4; 14 bases line up with TRBD2. The CDR3 covers 16 residues. V shed 2 bases and J 9 bases; nucleotides not matched to a gene: 7. From germline, CDR1 is SGHNT and CDR2 YYREEE (reference sequence). In DNA, the CDR3 is TGTGCCAGCAGCTTTCCGGGACTAGCGGGGGCGTTTGAGCAGTTCTTC. Its protein is CASSFPGLAGAFEQFF.

This chain connects TRBV19 to TRBJ1-1; D perhaps matches TRBD1 (5 bases). Trimming left V 3 bases short and J 3 bases short, with 11 bases between. CDR1 and CDR2 (germline): LNHDA, SQIVND (reference sequence). The CDR3 has 14 amino acids. In DNA form, the CDR3 reads TGTGCCAGTAGTATTAACCAGGGCTACACTGAAGCTTTCTTT. It specifies CASSINQGYTEAFF.